This T cell receptor (beta chain) was sequenced for a study of cytomegalovirus exposure and HLA in healthy donors. Study-wide points: Through in vitro validation, three CMV-associated chains were shown to be specific for CMV antigens.

Trimming shortened V by 8 bases and J by 0 bases, and 10 bases separated the two germline ends. CDR3 length: 13 amino acids. The germline V gene encodes CDR1 SNHLY and CDR2 FYNNEI. Profiling relied on immunoSEQ multiplex PCR, and the TCRdb table lists in-frame clones only, not all of them. The table records 200,000 to 300,000 clones, about 90% of them present only once. About this clone: Its antigen is undetermined.

The TCR originated in a man aged 18 to 35 in good health and CMV-seropositive. The V call is TRBV2, the J call TRBJ1-1; D is ambiguous. Sequencing input: PBMCs. The CDR3 spells CASVLELNTEAFF. The DNA of the CDR3 is TGTGCCAGCGTCCTGGAGCTGAACACTGAAGCTTTCTTT.